This TCR beta chain was sequenced for a study of blood T cell repertoires in COVID-19. This clone was counted a single time. Measured with immunoSEQ multiplex PCR; TCRdb has only the in-frame clones, and not every one. The sample records some 99,000 clones, about 90% being singletons. The CDR3 sequence is 12 residues long. In germline, CDR1 is SEHNR, CDR2 FQNEAQ (reference sequence). V lost 1 base and J 7 bases, leaving 7 bases between the germline ends. Input material: peripheral blood. The clonotype was recovered from a human donor with COVID-19, enrolled during active disease. The donor label of this sample is uncertain. This chain joins TRBV7-9 and TRBJ1-1; D unresolved. The CDR3 loop reads CASSLERLEAFF. CDR3 DNA: TGTGCCAGCAGCTTAGAGCGGCTTGAAGCTTTCTTT.